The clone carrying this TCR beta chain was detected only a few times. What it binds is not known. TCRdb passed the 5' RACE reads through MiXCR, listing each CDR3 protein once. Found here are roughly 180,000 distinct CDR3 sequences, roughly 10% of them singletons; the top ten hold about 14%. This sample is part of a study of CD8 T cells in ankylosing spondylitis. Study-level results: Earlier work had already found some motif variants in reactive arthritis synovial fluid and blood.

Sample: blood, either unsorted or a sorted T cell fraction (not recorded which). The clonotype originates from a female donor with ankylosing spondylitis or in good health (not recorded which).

The CDR3 here is CASSPDSRAYGYTF. For the CDR3, the DNA is TGTGCCAGCAGCCCGGACTCTCGGGCCTATGGCTACACCTTC. The genes are TRBV3-1 and TRBJ1-2; D is unresolved. V gave up 4 bases and J gave up 4 bases, with 13 bases separating them. The CDR3 length is 14 residues. Germline V CDR1 and CDR2: LGHDT, YNNKEL (reference sequence).